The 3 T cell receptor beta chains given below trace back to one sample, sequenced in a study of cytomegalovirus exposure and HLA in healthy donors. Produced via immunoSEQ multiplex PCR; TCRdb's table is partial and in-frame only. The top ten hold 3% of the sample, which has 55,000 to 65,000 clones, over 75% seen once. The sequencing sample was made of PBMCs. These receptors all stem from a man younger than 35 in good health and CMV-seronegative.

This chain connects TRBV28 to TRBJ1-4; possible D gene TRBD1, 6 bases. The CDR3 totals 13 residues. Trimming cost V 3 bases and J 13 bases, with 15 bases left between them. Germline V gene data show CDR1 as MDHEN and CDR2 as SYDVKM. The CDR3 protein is CASSFRGGQSLFF. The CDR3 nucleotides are TGTGCCAGCAGTTTCAGGGGCGGACAATCACTGTTTTTT.

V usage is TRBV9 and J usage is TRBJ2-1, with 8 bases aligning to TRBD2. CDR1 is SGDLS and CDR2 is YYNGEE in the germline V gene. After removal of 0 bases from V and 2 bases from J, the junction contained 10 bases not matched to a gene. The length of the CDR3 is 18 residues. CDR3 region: CASSVGFITSGTYNEQFF. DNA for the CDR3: TGTGCCAGCAGCGTAGGTTTCATCACTAGCGGTACCTACAATGAGCAGTTCTTC.

The CDR3 coding sequence is TGTGCCAGTAGTACCCAGGGGTTGGGGCAGTTCTTC. Residues: CASSTQGLGQFF. The chain has TRBV19 and TRBJ2-1, with D maybe TRBD1 (6 bases). Looked up from germline, CDR1 is LNHDA and CDR2 is SQIVND (reference sequence). The CDR3 has 12 amino acids. The V gene lost 4 bases and the J gene lost 12 bases, with 13 bases spanning the gap.